A single sample gave rise to the 3 T cell receptor beta chains below, sequenced in a study of human T cells and chemical hapten exposure (dated by TCRdb to the early 2020s). Sample time point, as interpreted from the label and publication: pre-sensitization, week 0. Taken with the paper, the label for treatment or condition translates to: therapeutic diphenylcyclopropenone sensitization with weekly scalp DPC. The receptor library was made with RACE. TCRdb lists the instrument as NextSeq 500. TCRdb itself trimmed the public reads at Q25 with fastp, ran MiXCR and retained productive beta chains. Every CDR3 protein is listed once, alongside the most common genes and DNA of its rows. A total of about 98,000 distinct CDR3 sequences appear in this sample, roughly 10% of them only once. The ten most abundant clones make up more than 2.5% of the sample. The source was whole blood, collected in connection with sensitization to the hapten diphenylcyclopropenone (DPC). These receptors were obtained from a woman aged 55-70 years with alopecia areata. Some clones in this sample may be carry-over from other donors' samples.

The sample holds many counts of this clonotype. The chain couples TRBV11-1 to TRBJ2-7; possible D gene TRBD1, 5 bases. V shed 7 bases and J shed 1 base, with 17 bases lying between them. The V gene's germline CDR1 is SGHAT and CDR2 FQDESV (reference sequence). The CDR3 spans 15 residues. The CDR3, as DNA: TGTGCCAGCACTTTGGGCCCAGGGTTGTCCTACGAGCAGTACTTC. It encodes CASTLGPGLSYEQYF.

This clonotype was recorded a few times. The genes are TRBV7-2 and TRBJ2-5; 9 bases are shared with TRBD2. The germline CDR1 and CDR2 sequences are SGHTA and FQGNSA. With V trimmed by 3 bases and J by 9 bases, 8 bases remained unmatched. CDR3 length: 14 residues. CDR3 amino acids: CASSLSGGPRAQYF. CDR3 sequence (DNA): TGTGCCAGCAGCTTGAGCGGGGGGCCCAGGGCCCAGTACTTC.

This clonotype has at least ten counts. The V gene is TRBV5-4, the J gene TRBJ1-2, with TRBD1 matching 11 bases. CDR3 length: 17 amino acids. The germline V gene encodes CDR1 SGHNT and CDR2 YYREEE (reference sequence). V gave up 0 bases and J gave up 12 bases; unmatched junction bases: 16. Here the CDR3 reads CASSLEGGRTGGAENTF. The DNA of the CDR3 is TGTGCCAGCAGCTTGGAGGGAGGTCGGACAGGGGGCGCAGAGAACACCTTC.